These T cell receptor beta chains were read from a single sample in a study of blood T cell repertoires in COVID-19. Profiled with immunoSEQ multiplex PCR; TCRdb holds only in-frame clones, not every one. The data contain more than 100,000 clones, roughly 80% of them singletons. The sequencing input was peripheral blood. Receptor source: a woman between 50 and 59 years old with acute or convalescent COVID-19. The CDR3 runs from the conserved cysteine through the conserved F or W. Each record gives: clone size, D gene, J gene, V gene, CDR3 protein, CDR3 DNA. The D gene is left open where the match is weak. Clone size, where shown, is once, few, many, or a class for clones that have expanded.

clone size: .; D gene: .; J gene: TRBJ1-2; V gene: TRBV28; CDR3 protein: CASSLQANYGYTF; CDR3 DNA: TGTGCCAGCAGTTTACAGGCTAACTATGGCTACACCTTC
clone size: .; D gene: .; J gene: TRBJ1-4; V gene: TRBV28; CDR3 protein: CASSISEKLFF; CDR3 DNA: TGTGCCAGCAGCATCAGTGAAAAACTGTTTTTT
clone size: .; D gene: TRBD1; J gene: TRBJ2-4; V gene: TRBV6-5; CDR3 protein: CASSSPDRDAKNIQYF; CDR3 DNA: TGTGCCAGCAGTTCCCCCGACAGGGATGCCAAAAACATTCAGTACTTC
clone size: .; D gene: TRBD1; J gene: TRBJ1-6; V gene: TRBV5-6; CDR3 protein: CASSPRQGGSPLHF; CDR3 DNA: TGTGCCAGCAGCCCAAGACAGGGGGGTTCACCCCTCCACTTT
clone size: .; D gene: .; J gene: TRBJ1-4; V gene: TRBV10-3; CDR3 protein: CAISESAQSGEKLFF; CDR3 DNA: TGTGCCATCAGTGAGTCGGCACAGTCGGGGGAAAAACTGTTTTTT
clone size: .; D gene: .; J gene: TRBJ1-5; V gene: TRBV19; CDR3 protein: CASSIMATPISQPQHF; CDR3 DNA: TGTGCCAGTAGTATTATGGCGACACCGATTAGTCAGCCCCAGCATTTT
clone size: many; D gene: TRBD1; J gene: TRBJ1-3; V gene: TRBV19; CDR3 protein: CASSLKGASYGNTIYF; CDR3 DNA: TGTGCCAGTAGTCTGAAGGGGGCATCGTATGGAAACACCATATATTTT
clone size: .; D gene: .; J gene: TRBJ1-1; V gene: TRBV28; CDR3 protein: CASSMTHGGRAEAFF; CDR3 DNA: TGTGCCAGCAGCATGACCCACGGGGGAAGGGCTGAAGCTTTCTTT
clone size: .; D gene: .; J gene: TRBJ1-5; V gene: TRBV6-5; CDR3 protein: CASRGLQGSDQPQHF; CDR3 DNA: TGTGCCAGCAGGGGTTTACAGGGATCGGATCAGCCCCAGCATTTT
clone size: .; D gene: .; J gene: TRBJ1-1; V gene: TRBV19; CDR3 protein: CASKLGGGNTEAFF; CDR3 DNA: TGTGCCAGTAAATTGGGGGGGGGCAACACTGAAGCTTTCTTT
clone size: once; D gene: TRBD2; J gene: TRBJ2-1; V gene: TRBV30; CDR3 protein: CAWSAGGSSYNEQFF; CDR3 DNA: TGTGCCTGGAGCGCGGGGGGGTCTTCCTACAATGAGCAGTTCTTC
clone size: .; D gene: .; J gene: TRBJ2-4; V gene: TRBV4-1; CDR3 protein: CASSQVLGASVGNIQYF; CDR3 DNA: TGCGCCAGCAGCCAAGTTTTGGGAGCCTCGGTAGGAAACATTCAGTACTTC
clone size: .; D gene: .; J gene: TRBJ1-1; V gene: TRBV2; CDR3 protein: CASSFQTTEAFF; CDR3 DNA: TGTGCCAGCAGTTTTCAGACAACTGAAGCTTTCTTT
clone size: .; D gene: TRBD1; J gene: TRBJ1-4; V gene: TRBV4-1; CDR3 protein: CASSQTGTGTEKLFF; CDR3 DNA: TGCGCCAGCAGCCAAACCGGGACAGGGACTGAAAAACTGTTTTTT
clone size: .; D gene: .; J gene: TRBJ1-2; V gene: TRBV30; CDR3 protein: CAWTRPGNYGYTF; CDR3 DNA: TGTGCCTGGACACGTCCAGGGAACTATGGCTACACCTTC
clone size: .; D gene: TRBD2; J gene: TRBJ2-3; V gene: TRBV5-8; CDR3 protein: CASSPRRASGGDTQYF; CDR3 DNA: TGTGCCAGCAGCCCTAGACGGGCTAGCGGGGGAGATACGCAGTATTTT
clone size: .; D gene: TRBD2; J gene: TRBJ2-1; V gene: TRBV18; CDR3 protein: CASSPLGGSYNEQFF; CDR3 DNA: TGTGCCAGCTCACCACTCGGGGGGTCGTACAATGAGCAGTTCTTC
clone size: .; D gene: TRBD1; J gene: TRBJ1-4; V gene: TRBV7-9; CDR3 protein: CASRTGGSEKLFF; CDR3 DNA: TGTGCCAGCAGGACAGGGGGTAGTGAAAAACTGTTTTTT
clone size: .; D gene: TRBD1; J gene: TRBJ2-1; V gene: TRBV12-3/TRBV12-4; CDR3 protein: CASWDRTYNEQFF; CDR3 DNA: TGTGCCAGCTGGGACAGAACGTACAATGAGCAGTTCTTC
clone size: .; D gene: TRBD1; J gene: TRBJ1-2; V gene: TRBV5-6; CDR3 protein: CASSWTGNYGYTF; CDR3 DNA: TGTGCCAGCAGCTGGACAGGGAACTATGGCTACACCTTC
clone size: .; D gene: .; J gene: TRBJ1-3; V gene: TRBV6-2/TRBV6-3; CDR3 protein: CASSSLGGSSGNTIYF; CDR3 DNA: TGTGCCAGCAGTTCTCTCGGGGGAAGCTCTGGAAACACCATATATTTT
clone size: .; D gene: TRBD1; J gene: TRBJ1-6; V gene: TRBV27; CDR3 protein: CASSIDRGLSPLHF; CDR3 DNA: TGTGCCAGCAGTATCGACAGGGGATTATCACCCCTCCACTTT
clone size: few; D gene: .; J gene: TRBJ2-1; V gene: TRBV4-1; CDR3 protein: CASSQDRGFSYNEQFF; CDR3 DNA: TGCGCCAGCAGCCAAGATCGCGGCTTCTCCTACAATGAGCAGTTCTTC
clone size: .; D gene: TRBD1; J gene: TRBJ2-5; V gene: TRBV24-1; CDR3 protein: CATSDLRPPTGEGGVGTPRETQYF; CDR3 DNA: TGTGCCACCAGTGATTTGCGGCCTCCGACAGGGGAAGGGGGAGTTGGGACCCCAAGAGAGACCCAGTACTTC
clone size: .; D gene: .; J gene: TRBJ2-2; V gene: TRBV11-3; CDR3 protein: CASSWGENTGELFF; CDR3 DNA: TGTGCCAGCAGCTGGGGGGAGAACACCGGGGAGCTGTTTTTT
clone size: .; D gene: .; J gene: TRBJ1-2; V gene: TRBV6-1; CDR3 protein: CASSESADLGGYTF; CDR3 DNA: TGTGCCAGCAGTGAATCGGCGGATCTTGGCGGCTACACCTTC
clone size: .; D gene: .; J gene: TRBJ2-1; V gene: TRBV9; CDR3 protein: CASSVSGGNNEQFF; CDR3 DNA: TGTGCCAGCAGCGTATCCGGGGGAAACAATGAGCAGTTCTTC
clone size: .; D gene: .; J gene: TRBJ2-1; V gene: TRBV5-1; CDR3 protein: CASSIPRQEQFF; CDR3 DNA: TGCGCCAGCAGCATACCCCGACAGGAGCAGTTCTTC
clone size: once; D gene: TRBD1; J gene: TRBJ1-4; V gene: TRBV9; CDR3 protein: CASSAEGQGLKLFF; CDR3 DNA: TGTGCCAGCAGCGCCGAAGGACAGGGTCTGAAACTGTTTTTT
clone size: .; D gene: .; J gene: TRBJ1-4; V gene: TRBV28; CDR3 protein: CASSWAAPLAGEKLFF; CDR3 DNA: TGTGCCAGCAGCTGGGCCGCCCCTCTAGCAGGTGAAAAACTGTTTTTT
clone size: .; D gene: .; J gene: TRBJ1-3; V gene: TRBV6-5; CDR3 protein: CASGFGGSSGNTIYF; CDR3 DNA: TGTGCCAGCGGGTTTGGGGGGAGCTCTGGAAACACCATATATTTT
clone size: .; D gene: .; J gene: TRBJ2-3; V gene: TRBV30; CDR3 protein: CAWSRSGGDTQYF; CDR3 DNA: TGTGCCTGGAGTCGGTCAGGGGGGGATACGCAGTATTTT
clone size: once; D gene: TRBD1; J gene: TRBJ1-6; V gene: TRBV14; CDR3 protein: CASRSTGGPNSPLHF; CDR3 DNA: TGTGCCAGCAGGTCCACAGGGGGTCCTAATTCACCCCTCCACTTT
clone size: .; D gene: .; J gene: TRBJ1-5; V gene: TRBV23-1; CDR3 protein: CASSPTPDNRVYSNQPQHF; CDR3 DNA: TGCGCCAGCAGTCCCACCCCTGATAACAGGGTATATAGCAATCAGCCCCAGCATTTT
clone size: .; D gene: .; J gene: TRBJ1-1; V gene: TRBV18; CDR3 protein: CASSPTQGSTEAFF; CDR3 DNA: TGTGCCAGCTCACCTACACAGGGATCCACTGAAGCTTTCTTT
clone size: .; D gene: TRBD1; J gene: TRBJ1-2; V gene: TRBV9; CDR3 protein: CASSPTGDLRNGYTF; CDR3 DNA: TGTGCCAGCAGCCCGACAGGGGATCTACGGAATGGCTACACCTTC
clone size: .; D gene: .; J gene: TRBJ1-4; V gene: TRBV5-4; CDR3 protein: CASSLDGVGEKLFF; CDR3 DNA: TGTGCCAGCAGCTTGGACGGGGTAGGGGAAAAACTGTTTTTT
clone size: .; D gene: TRBD1; J gene: TRBJ2-1; V gene: TRBV11-2; CDR3 protein: CASSLDAQGVNEQFF; CDR3 DNA: TGTGCCAGCAGCTTAGATGCCCAGGGGGTCAATGAGCAGTTCTTC
clone size: .; D gene: .; J gene: TRBJ2-5; V gene: TRBV29-1; CDR3 protein: CSVEDQGGRGETQYF; CDR3 DNA: TGCAGCGTTGAAGATCAGGGGGGTCGTGGAGAGACCCAGTACTTC
clone size: .; D gene: TRBD1; J gene: TRBJ1-4; V gene: TRBV7-8; CDR3 protein: CASMGQLNEKLFF; CDR3 DNA: TGTGCCAGCATGGGACAGCTTAATGAAAAACTGTTTTTT
clone size: .; D gene: .; J gene: TRBJ2-1; V gene: TRBV9; CDR3 protein: CASSVGGGDNEQFF; CDR3 DNA: TGTGCCAGCAGCGTAGGGGGCGGGGACAATGAGCAGTTCTTC
clone size: .; D gene: TRBD1; J gene: TRBJ2-5; V gene: TRBV2; CDR3 protein: CASRGQPQETQYF; CDR3 DNA: TGTGCCAGCAGGGGACAGCCCCAAGAGACCCAGTACTTC
clone size: .; D gene: .; J gene: TRBJ1-1; V gene: TRBV5-1; CDR3 protein: CASKDGWGGTEAFF; CDR3 DNA: TGCGCCAGCAAGGATGGGTGGGGGGGCACTGAAGCTTTCTTT
clone size: once; D gene: TRBD2; J gene: TRBJ2-1; V gene: TRBV19; CDR3 protein: CASSISSGGALSSYNEQFF; CDR3 DNA: TGTGCCAGTAGTATATCTAGCGGGGGGGCTCTTAGCTCCTACAATGAGCAGTTCTTC
clone size: once; D gene: TRBD1; J gene: TRBJ1-6; V gene: TRBV30; CDR3 protein: CALGTGSNSPLHF; CDR3 DNA: TGTGCCTTAGGGACAGGGAGTAATTCACCCCTCCACTTT
clone size: .; D gene: .; J gene: TRBJ1-1; V gene: TRBV19; CDR3 protein: CASSLDKNTEAFF; CDR3 DNA: TGTGCCAGTAGTTTGGACAAGAACACTGAAGCTTTCTTT
clone size: .; D gene: TRBD1; J gene: TRBJ1-1; V gene: TRBV19; CDR3 protein: CASSIGGTGGNTEAFF; CDR3 DNA: TGTGCCAGTAGTATCGGAGGGACAGGGGGTAACACTGAAGCTTTCTTT
clone size: few; D gene: .; J gene: TRBJ2-2; V gene: TRBV3-1/TRBV3-2; CDR3 protein: CASSLSGVNTGELFF; CDR3 DNA: TGTGCCAGCAGCCTAAGCGGAGTTAACACCGGGGAGCTGTTTTTT
clone size: .; D gene: .; J gene: TRBJ2-7; V gene: TRBV6-1; CDR3 protein: CASSEGTVSYEQYF; CDR3 DNA: TGTGCCAGCAGTGAAGGGACAGTCTCCTACGAGCAGTACTTC
clone size: .; D gene: .; J gene: TRBJ1-2; V gene: TRBV6-5; CDR3 protein: CASSLPGLGGYTF; CDR3 DNA: TGTGCCAGCAGTCTTCCGGGACTCGGTGGCTACACCTTC
clone size: .; D gene: .; J gene: TRBJ1-5; V gene: TRBV5-1; CDR3 protein: CASSLFSGRNQPQHF; CDR3 DNA: TGCGCCAGCAGCTTGTTCTCGGGGAGAAATCAGCCCCAGCATTTT